This T cell receptor beta chain was obtained from a study of T cell responses to AZD1222 COVID-19 vaccine. Notes on the study in general: Spike-specific TCR breadth rose after two AZD1222 doses, and depth rose as well. Mostly white British, mostly female donors; authors suggested clonal diversity may be underestimated. Every sample of the repertoires postdated the peak T cell response.

V was pared by 1 base and J by 3 bases, with 10 bases of the junction left unmatched. Germline V CDR1 and CDR2: KGHSH, LQKENI. CDR3 length: 19 amino acids. Details on this clone: Its antigen is not known.

TCRdb's table, derived via immunoSEQ multiplex PCR, lists solely in-frame clones and lacks some. The sample holds about 130,000 clones, 70% to 90% seen once. This rearrangement joins TRBV18 to TRBJ1-3; 12 bases agree with TRBD1. The material was peripheral blood, obtained on day 0 of AZD1222 vaccination. This receptor was obtained from an adult in good health. The CDR3 sequence: CASSPLGTGGPSHGNTIYF. As DNA, the CDR3 is TGTGCCAGCTCACCACTCGGGACAGGGGGCCCCTCCCATGGAAACACCATATATTTT.